The 30 T cell receptor beta chains below all came from one sample that was sequenced in a study of regulatory T cells in long-lasting Graves disease. Relying on iRepertoire HTBI primers and Arm-PCR of CDR3 regions, the team built TCR beta libraries. TCRdb fed the multiplex PCR reads into MiXCR, producing one record per CDR3 protein. Of around 420,000 distinct CDR3 sequences detected, about 15% appear once; the ten largest clones hold over 7.5%. Time point defined: newly diagnosed GD, antithyroid drugs for less than 3 months. RNA isolated from PBMCs was used to make the TCR library. These data also formed part of another study, on T cells in Graves' hyperthyroidism and ophthalmopathy.

The material was peripheral blood mononuclear cells (PBMCs), obtained at new diagnosis, from a patient treated with antithyroid drugs. The receptors derive from a woman in her 40s with Graves disease.

Concerning this clonotype: This may be a read error, as it is one base from a much larger clone. This chain uses TRBV7-2 with TRBJ2-3; TRBD1 might be the D (6 bases). The CDR3 spans 14 residues. CDR1 is SGHTA and CDR2 is FQGNSA in the germline V gene. CDR3 sequence: CASTSGQSTDTQCF. CDR3 in DNA: TGTGCCAGCACCTCTGGACAGAGCACAGATACGCAGTGTTTT.

This sequence joins TRBV6-2 or TRBV6-3 and TRBJ1-2; a weak D match, TRBD1 (6 bases). CDR3 length equals 17 residues. Germline CDR1 MNHEY, CDR2 SVGEGT. The germline V and J ends were trimmed by 6 bases and 0 bases, with 20 bases remaining between them. The CDR3 bases are TGTGCCAGCAGGACTTCCCTCCTTGGACAGCCTAACTATGGCTACACCTTC. Its translation is CASRTSLLGQPNYGYTF.

This clonotype was seen ten or more times. This chain joins TRBV28 and TRBJ2-7; TRBD2 might be the D (6 bases). This CDR3 has 16 amino acids. The germline gives CDR1 MDHEN, CDR2 SYDVKM. The ends were cut back, 4 bases at V and 0 bases at J, with 16 bases in the middle. CDR3 coding DNA: TGTGCCAGCAGTTACCCCAGTTTAGCGGCCTCCTACGAGCAGTACTTC. Protein sequence: CASSYPSLAASYEQYF. The full variable domain, with the rest looked up from reference TRBV28 and TRBJ2-7, is DVKVTQSSRYLVKRTGEKVFLECVQDMDHENMFWYRQDPGLGLRLIYFSYDVKMKEKGDIPEGYSVSREKKERFSLILESASTNQTSMYLCASSYPSLAASYEQYFGPGTRLTVT.

This clonotype was counted many times. The chain couples TRBV10-3 to TRBJ2-3; unclear D gene. Trimming left V 5 bases short and J 2 bases short, with 8 bases between. Germline V lookup: CDR1 ENHRY, CDR2 SYGVKD. CDR3 length: 13 residues. CDR3 region: CAISPSITDTQYF. The CDR3 region has the DNA TGTGCCATCAGTCCATCGATCACAGATACGCAGTATTTT.

Ten or more counts support this clonotype. The junction shows a germline mismatch at one end, possibly a read error. The genes are TRBV9 and TRBJ2-3; 7 bases match TRBD2. The CDR3 has 14 amino acids. Germline-derived CDR1 and CDR2 are SGDLS and YYNGEE. CDR3 sequence reads: CASSASGGTDTQYF. The CDR3 DNA sequence: TGTGCCAGCAGCGCTAGCGGAGGCACCGATACGCAGTATTTT.

This clonotype was counted many times. The CDR3 DNA reads as TGTGCCAGCAGCTCCAACTGGAGAGGGACCAATACAAACACCGGGGAGCTGTTTTTT. Protein: CASSSNWRGTNTNTGELFF. V is TRBV28 and J is TRBJ2-2; the D call may be TRBD1 or TRBD2 (5 bases each). Germline values: CDR1 MDHEN, CDR2 SYDVKM. CDR3 length: 19 residues. The V gene lost 6 bases and the J gene lost 2 bases, with 25 bases spanning the gap.

This clonotype was seen repeatedly, ten times or more. The chain links TRBV12-5 to TRBJ2-3; D gene uncertain. CDR3 length: 15 residues. Germline-derived CDR1 and CDR2 are LGHNT and FRNRAP. V gave up 6 bases and J gave up 2 bases, with 15 bases separating them. The CDR3 DNA reads as TGTGCTAGTGGCCCCCCAAGCGTCACCACAGATACGCAGTATTTT. This encodes CASGPPSVTTDTQYF.

This clonotype was observed at least ten times. V gene TRBV28 combines with J gene TRBJ2-5; D unresolved. Germline CDR1 MDHEN, CDR2 SYDVKM. The CDR3 covers 13 residues. The V end was cut by 3 bases, the J end by 3 bases, with 8 bases between. The CDR3 region has the DNA TGTGCCAGCAGTTTTGGGTTGGAAGAGACCCAGTACTTC. It specifies CASSFGLEETQYF. The variable domain in full, completed from reference TRBV28 and TRBJ2-5, reads DVKVTQSSRYLVKRTGEKVFLECVQDMDHENMFWYRQDPGLGLRLIYFSYDVKMKEKGDIPEGYSVSREKKERFSLILESASTNQTSMYLCASSFGLEETQYFGPGTRLLVL.

Ten or more counts support this clonotype. V usage is TRBV28 and J usage is TRBJ2-1, with 13 bases aligning to TRBD2. The CDR3 extends over 16 amino acids. Germline V gene data show CDR1 as MDHEN and CDR2 as SYDVKM. The trim removed 7 bases at V and 5 bases at J, leaving 8 bases unmatched. The CDR3 reads CASTTGGTSGNNEQFF. The DNA for the CDR3 is TGTGCCAGCACAACCGGCGGGACTAGCGGGAACAATGAGCAGTTCTTC. The variable domain in full, completed from reference TRBV28 and TRBJ2-1, reads DVKVTQSSRYLVKRTGEKVFLECVQDMDHENMFWYRQDPGLGLRLIYFSYDVKMKEKGDIPEGYSVSREKKERFSLILESASTNQTSMYLCASTTGGTSGNNEQFFGPGTRLTVL.

The J gene is TRBJ2-1, the V gene TRBV27; TRBD2 matches at 8 bases. This CDR3 region has 15 residues. The V and J ends lost 0 bases and 10 bases, in that order; junction bases with no gene match: 8. Germline V gives CDR1 MNHEY, CDR2 SMNVEV (reference sequence). The CDR3 DNA reads as TGTGCCAGCAGTTTATCGGCGGGAGGCCCCTACGAGCAGTTCTTC. Translated, it gives CASSLSAGGPYEQFF.

In this sample, this clonotype turned up many times. The genes are TRBV30 and TRBJ2-1, with a possible D match to TRBD2 (5 bases). CDR1 and CDR2 from the germline V gene are GTSNPN and SVGIG (reference sequence). The CDR3 extends over 14 amino acids. Trimming took 3 bases from V and 0 from J, leaving 9 bases between them. The CDR3 reads CAWRYEGSYNEQFF. CDR3 nucleotide sequence: TGTGCCTGGAGGTACGAGGGCTCCTACAATGAGCAGTTCTTC.

In this sample, this clonotype turned up many times. The chain couples TRBV9 to TRBJ2-7; D is ambiguous. Looked up from germline, CDR1 is SGDLS and CDR2 is YYNGEE. The CDR3 runs to 15 residues. V lost 0 bases and J 1 base, leaving 11 bases between the germline ends. This CDR3 is CASSVGWSESYEQYF. The DNA for the CDR3 is TGTGCCAGCAGCGTAGGGTGGAGCGAATCCTACGAGCAGTACTTC.

This clonotype was seen repeatedly, ten times or more. The chain joins TRBV15 to TRBJ2-3; tentative D call: TRBD1 (5 bases). The germline V and J ends were trimmed by 1 base and 2 bases, with 10 bases remaining between them. CDR1 is LNHNV and CDR2 is YYDKDF in the germline V gene (reference sequence). The CDR3 is made up of 15 amino acids. The CDR3, as DNA: TGTGCCACCAGCAGAGGCCAGGGCAACACAGATACGCAGTATTTT. Amino acid sequence: CATSRGQGNTDTQYF.

V gene TRBV24-1 combines with J gene TRBJ1-2, with D unclear. Per germline, CDR1 KGHDR and CDR2 SFDVKD. The CDR3 contains 12 residues. V gave up 4 bases and J gave up 4 bases, with 6 bases separating them. The chain's CDR3 is CATSDRGYGYTF. The CDR3 nucleotides are TGTGCCACCAGTGACCGCGGCTATGGCTACACCTTC.

This rearrangement joins TRBV13 to TRBJ2-7, with 9 bases fitting TRBD2. CDR3 size: 15 residues. Trimming cost V 0 bases and J 3 bases; bases outside gene matches: 3. Looked up from germline, CDR1 is PRHDT and CDR2 is FYEKMQ (reference sequence). The CDR3 DNA is TGTGCCAGCAGCTTAGGGGCTAGCGGGAACTACGAGCAGTACTTC. Translating it yields CASSLGASGNYEQYF.

To note about this clonotype: A much bigger clone sits one base away, suggesting this may be a read error. This chain connects TRBV15 to TRBJ2-7, with D perhaps TRBD1 or TRBD2 (5 bases each). CDR3 length: 14 amino acids. From germline, CDR1 is LNHNV and CDR2 YYDKDF (reference sequence). Deletions cut 4 bases from V and 9 bases from J, with 19 bases between. The CDR3 DNA sequence: TGTGCCACCAGCACCGATCCGGGGACGGACGTGCAGTACTTC. Translation: CATSTDPGTDVQYF.

The table lists this clonotype with many counts. The chain joins TRBV12-3 or TRBV12-4 to TRBJ1-3; D is possibly TRBD1 (6 bases). The CDR3 contains 16 residues. The germline V and J ends were trimmed by 6 bases and 3 bases, with 18 bases remaining between them. The CDR3 loop is CASSQRGGADGNTIYF. DNA for the CDR3: TGTGCCAGCAGCCAACGGGGGGGCGCAGATGGAAACACCATATATTTT.

This sequence joins TRBV7-9 and TRBJ2-3, with TRBD2 matching over 9 bases. The CDR3 is made up of 17 amino acids. V was pared by 0 bases and J by 2 bases, with 6 bases of the junction left unmatched. Germline CDR1 SEHNR, CDR2 FQNEAQ (reference sequence). CDR3 region: CASSLAPGLALTDTQYF. The CDR3 nucleotides are TGTGCCAGCAGCTTAGCTCCGGGACTAGCCCTCACAGATACGCAGTATTTT.

This clonotype was seen repeatedly, ten times or more. The V call is TRBV28, the J call TRBJ2-3, with D possibly being TRBD1 (5 bases). The CDR3 has 17 amino acids. Per the germline V gene, CDR1 is MDHEN and CDR2 is SYDVKM. With 6 bases removed from V and 1 base from J, the gap between germline ends came to 20 bases. The CDR3 region has the DNA TGTGCCAGCAGACTTACGACAGTCCAACCTGGCACAGATACGCAGTATTTT. Amino acids: CASRLTTVQPGTDTQYF. Combining the CDR3 with reference TRBV28 and TRBJ2-3 gives the whole variable domain DVKVTQSSRYLVKRTGEKVFLECVQDMDHENMFWYRQDPGLGLRLIYFSYDVKMKEKGDIPEGYSVSREKKERFSLILESASTNQTSMYLCASRLTTVQPGTDTQYFGPGTRLTVL.

With regard to this clonotype: A much larger clonotype is one base distant, so this may be a read error. The chain uses TRBV5-1 and TRBJ2-5; 13 bases line up with TRBD2. The closer fit of TRBJ2-1 to the DNA end suggests the J call may be wrong. The CDR3 contains 16 residues. Germline-derived CDR1 and CDR2 are SGHRS and YFSETQ. CDR3 region: CASSFTGLAGSYEQFF. Written as DNA, the CDR3 is TGCGCCAGCAGCTTTACGGGACTAGCGGGATCCTACGAGCAGTTCTTC.

Comments on this clonotype: A read error is possible here, since a much larger clone lies one base away. This rearrangement joins TRBV6-2 or TRBV6-3 to TRBJ2-3, with D hard to call. The DNA end lines up better with TRBJ2-1; the J call may be wrong. The CDR3 covers 13 residues. Germline CDR1 reads MNHEY; CDR2 reads SVGEGT. This chain's CDR3 is CASTPRSSYEQFF. CDR3 coding DNA: TGTGCCAGCACCCCCCGATCCTCCTACGAGCAGTTCTTC.

This clonotype has a count of ten or more. The chain joins TRBV7-8 to TRBJ1-4; D might be TRBD1 (6 bases). The V gene's germline CDR1 is SGHVS and CDR2 FQNEAQ. The CDR3 length is 14 residues. The V and J ends lost 5 bases and 5 bases respectively, with 12 bases between them. CDR3 sequence reads: CASSRTELNEKLFF. The DNA for the CDR3 is TGTGCCAGCAGCCGGACAGAGCTAAATGAAAAACTGTTTTTT.

This clonotype occurred many times. The V gene is TRBV6-5, the J gene TRBJ2-5; the D gene is possibly TRBD1 (6 bases). There are 18 residues in the CDR3. Between the trimmed V and J ends, which lost 2 bases and 1 base, there was a span of 20 bases. The V gene's germline CDR1 is MNHEY and CDR2 SVGAGI. In nucleotides, the CDR3 is TGTGCCAGCAGTTACAGGGAAGGACAGATAGGGCGCCAAGAGACCCAGTACTTC. This translates into CASSYREGQIGRQETQYF.

The chain links TRBV4-2 to TRBJ1-2, with a possible D match to TRBD1 (5 bases). The V gene's germline CDR1 is LGHNA and CDR2 YNFKEQ. The CDR3 totals 15 residues. V lost 0 bases and J lost 2, with 10 bases in between. The CDR3 region is CASSQDQQANYGYTF. The CDR3 nucleotides are TGTGCCAGCAGCCAAGATCAACAGGCCAACTATGGCTACACCTTC.

At least ten counts were recorded for this clonotype. The chain is built from TRBV2 and TRBJ2-1; the match to TRBD1 covers 7 bases. The J segment lost 3 bases and the V segment lost 4 bases, leaving 3 bases of the junction unmatched. Germline-derived CDR1 and CDR2 are SNHLY and FYNNEI. This CDR3 contains 14 residues. Here the CDR3 DNA reads TGTGCCAGCAGTGCGGCAGGGGGCTACAATGAGCAGTTCTTC. Amino acid sequence: CASSAAGGYNEQFF.

The table lists this clonotype with a few counts. One end of the junction varies from germline; a read error may be responsible. The rearrangement uses TRBV6-1 and TRBJ2-5, with D possibly TRBD1 on 6 matching bases. Germline V gene data show CDR1 as MNHNS and CDR2 as SASEGT. This CDR3 region has 13 residues. CDR3 residues: CATSDLRGETQYF. CDR3 coding DNA: TGTGCCACCAGTGACCTCAGGGGAGAGACCCAGTACTTC.

This clonotype was counted a few times. The CDR3 DNA reads TGTGCCAGCAGCTTAGCGGAAGAAGCGGGAGTGGTGACCTACGAGCAGTACTTC. It yields the protein CASSLAEEAGVVTYEQYF. The chain carries TRBV7-2 and TRBJ2-7, with 8 bases that match TRBD2. V dropped 0 bases and J dropped 2; count of bases not matched to a gene: 12. From germline, CDR1 is SGHTA and CDR2 FQGNSA. The CDR3 runs 18 residues.

This clonotype was found many times. The chain couples TRBV7-8 to TRBJ2-1, with D maybe TRBD1 (5 bases). The germline V gene encodes CDR1 SGHVS and CDR2 FQNEAQ. V lost 5 bases and J 5 bases, leaving 25 bases between the germline ends. This CDR3 has 18 residues. The CDR3 region has the DNA TGTGCCAGCAGCCGCAGGGCCAGGGATGGTACAGGAGACAATGAGCAGTTCTTC. Amino acids: CASSRRARDGTGDNEQFF.

The gene calls are TRBV18 and TRBJ2-1; D ambiguous. There are 13 residues in the CDR3. The V gene lost 0 bases and the J gene lost 7 bases, with 7 bases spanning the gap. Germline lookup yields CDR1 KGHSH and CDR2 LQKENI. CDR3 sequence: CASSPPRRNEQFF. CDR3 DNA: TGTGCCAGCTCACCACCGAGAAGGAATGAGCAGTTCTTC.

This chain connects TRBV12-5 to TRBJ2-7; TRBD1 agrees at 8 bases. Germline CDR1 and CDR2: LGHNT and FRNRAP. The V and J ends lost 3 bases and 9 bases, in that order; junction bases with no gene match: 37. This CDR3 contains 23 residues. Written as DNA, the CDR3 is TGTGCTAGTGGTTTTAAGATCCGGGACAGGAGAGTACTTAAACTCACTAAACCTACGAGGCAGTACTTC. It specifies CASGFKIRDRRVLKLTKPTRQYF.